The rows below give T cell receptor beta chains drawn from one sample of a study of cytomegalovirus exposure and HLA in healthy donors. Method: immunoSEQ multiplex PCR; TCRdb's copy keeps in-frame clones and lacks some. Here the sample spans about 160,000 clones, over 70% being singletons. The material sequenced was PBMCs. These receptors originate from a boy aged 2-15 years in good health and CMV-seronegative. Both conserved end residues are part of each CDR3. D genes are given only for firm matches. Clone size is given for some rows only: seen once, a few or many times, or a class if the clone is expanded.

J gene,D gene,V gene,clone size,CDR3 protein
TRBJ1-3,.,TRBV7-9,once,CASSLGSPATGNTIYF
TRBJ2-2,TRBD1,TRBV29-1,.,CSVGRTGLTGELFF
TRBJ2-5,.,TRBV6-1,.,CASTRGETQYF
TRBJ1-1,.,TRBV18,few,CASSPMTATSNTEAFF
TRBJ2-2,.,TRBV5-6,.,CASTDFVRSGELFF
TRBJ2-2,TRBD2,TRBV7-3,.,CASTRLAGAGELFF
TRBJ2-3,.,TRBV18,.,CASSPGRSTDTQYF
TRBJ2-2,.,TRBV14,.,CASSQETGWGTGELFF
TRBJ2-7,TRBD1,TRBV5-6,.,CASSPETGAYEQYF
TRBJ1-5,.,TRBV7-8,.,CASSLGGIRGPQHF
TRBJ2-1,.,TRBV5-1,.,CASSKEGLFEQFF
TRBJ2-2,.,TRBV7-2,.,CASSLVGPGGTGELFF
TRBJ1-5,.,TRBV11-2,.,CASSLGRWSLAIWYQPQHF
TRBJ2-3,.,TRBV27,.,CASSRQRTDTQYF
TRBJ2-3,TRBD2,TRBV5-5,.,CASSFIGGSRTDTQYF
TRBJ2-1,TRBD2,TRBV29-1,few,CSVRGLAGDNEQFF
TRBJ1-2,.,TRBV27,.,CASSFGGANYGYTF
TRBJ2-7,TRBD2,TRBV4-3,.,CASSRSRGRGYEQYF
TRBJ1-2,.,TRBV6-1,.,CASSEEPGRGYGYTF
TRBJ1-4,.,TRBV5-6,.,CASSPQGWGLEKLFF
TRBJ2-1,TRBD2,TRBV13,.,CASIRREEENEQFF
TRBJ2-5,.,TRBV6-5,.,CASSYVGGGGETQYF
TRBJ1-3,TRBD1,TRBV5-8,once,CASSSRTGAGNTIYF
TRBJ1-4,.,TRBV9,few,CASSVGLKSTNEKLFF
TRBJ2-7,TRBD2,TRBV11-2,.,CASSYRLAGEGLCSYEQYF
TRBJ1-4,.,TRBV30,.,CAWSVDGGYEKLFF
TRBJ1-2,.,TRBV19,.,CASSMEFDTGPYGYTF
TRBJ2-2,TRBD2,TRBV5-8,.,CASSLVELAGNTGELFF
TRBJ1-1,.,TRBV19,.,CASSAGAEAFF
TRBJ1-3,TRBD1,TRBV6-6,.,CASSQFDRAGNTIYF
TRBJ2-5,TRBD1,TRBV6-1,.,CASTQRGPETQYF
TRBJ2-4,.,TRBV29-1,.,CSVDLGGAGVAKNIQYF
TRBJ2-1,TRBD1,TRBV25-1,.,CASSGTGLSYNEQFF
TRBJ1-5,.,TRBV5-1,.,CASSLDTGNQPQHF
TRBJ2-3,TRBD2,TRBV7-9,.,CASSGRLAGTADTQYF
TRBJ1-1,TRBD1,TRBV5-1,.,CASSFFDRGVTEAFF
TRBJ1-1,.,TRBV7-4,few,CASSFTGWKTEAFF
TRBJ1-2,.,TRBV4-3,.,CASSQDLTGPYYGYTF
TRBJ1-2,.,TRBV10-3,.,CAISDEGSGYTF
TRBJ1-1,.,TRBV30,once,CAWGMGGFEAFF
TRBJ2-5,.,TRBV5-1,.,CASSRDQETQYF
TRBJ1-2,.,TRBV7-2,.,CASSLLDGRAHF
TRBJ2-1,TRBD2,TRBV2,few,CASKSGGAYNEQFF
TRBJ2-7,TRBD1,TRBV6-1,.,CASSVTGTGTYEQYF
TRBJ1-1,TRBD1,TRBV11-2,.,CASSFPGTGTAFF